This T cell receptor beta chain appears in the sequencing data of a study of T cell responses to AZD1222 COVID-19 vaccine. Study overall: Whether given at about 4 or about 12 weeks, second doses were pooled.

Clones were read by immunoSEQ multiplex PCR, and TCRdb kept only the in-frame ones, dropping some. The table records more than 75,000 clones, nearly 90% of them present only once. In germline, CDR1 is MDHEN, CDR2 SYDVKM. Trimming removed 3 bases from V and 4 bases from J, with 24 bases in between. The CDR3 is 18 amino acids. This chain links TRBV28 with TRBJ1-2; perhaps TRBD1 as D (6 bases). The source of this sequence is an adult in good health. Sample: peripheral blood, taken on day 0 of AZD1222 vaccination. Written as DNA, the CDR3 is TGTGCCAGCAGTTTTCCTGGACAGCCCAGGAGAAGTGGCTATGGCTACACCTTC. Protein product: CASSFPGQPRRSGYGYTF.